This TCR beta chain is drawn from a study of blood T cell repertoires in COVID-19. Original data processing: Estimates of nucleated cell counts were drawn from the amplification of reference gene primers. Profiling relied on immunoSEQ multiplex PCR, and the TCRdb table lists in-frame clones only, not all of them. D and trimming come from the DNA, and the V and J calls and clone size come from that table. The sample consists of about 250,000 clones, about 87% of them appearing once. Grouping used clinical history reported by participants in a survey and questionnaire. CDR1 and CDR2 (germline): SNHLY, FYNNEI. The CDR3 spans 13 residues. V lost 6 bases and J lost 2; bases outside the gene matches: 4.

Sequences were obtained from PBMCs or T cells enriched from blood (not recorded which). V and J are TRBV2 and TRBJ2-7; 7 bases align to TRBD1. The clonotype comes from a woman aged 50 to 60 who had recovered from COVID-19. CDR3 nucleotides: TGTGCCAGCAGACCGGGACAGCCCTACGAGCAGTACTTC. Protein product: CASRPGQPYEQYF.